This TCR beta chain was captured by sequencing in a study of response to subunit inactivated influenza vaccine. MiXCR was run by TCRdb on the RT-PCR reads, yielding one entry per CDR3 protein. The profile shows some 850,000 distinct CDR3 sequences, less than 20% of them singletons. CDR1 is LGHDT, CDR2 YNNKEL, per germline (reference sequence). This CDR3 region has 15 residues. V lost 0 bases and J lost 4; bases outside the gene matches: 1. Specimen: PBMCs from blood, collected 4 to 6 days after vaccination. V usage is TRBV3-1 and J usage is TRBJ2-1, with 9 bases aligning to TRBD2. The TCR comes from a man aged 50 or older who received an inactivated influenza vaccine. For the CDR3, the DNA is TGTGCCAGCAGCCAAGATAGCGGGAGATACAATGAGCAGTTCTTC. Its protein is CASSQDSGRYNEQFF.